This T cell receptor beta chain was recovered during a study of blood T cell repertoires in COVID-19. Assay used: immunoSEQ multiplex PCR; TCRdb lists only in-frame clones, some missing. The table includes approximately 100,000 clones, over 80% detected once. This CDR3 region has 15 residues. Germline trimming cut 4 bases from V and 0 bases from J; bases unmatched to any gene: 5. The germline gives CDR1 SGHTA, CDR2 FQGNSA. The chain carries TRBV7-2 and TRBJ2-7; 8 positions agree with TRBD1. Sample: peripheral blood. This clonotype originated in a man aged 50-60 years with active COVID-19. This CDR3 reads CASSSQGGASYEQYF. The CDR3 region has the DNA TGTGCCAGCAGCTCACAGGGGGGAGCCTCCTACGAGCAGTACTTC. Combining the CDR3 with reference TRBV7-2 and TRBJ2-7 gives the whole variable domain GAGVSQSPSNKVTEKGKDVELRCDPISGHTALYWYRQSLGQGLEFLIYFQGNSAPDKSGLPSDRFSAERTGGSVSTLTIQRTQQEDSAVYLCASSSQGGASYEQYFGPGTRLTVT.